The clone carrying this TCR beta chain is a singleton in its sample. The protocol was immunoSEQ multiplex PCR, while the TCRdb copy is restricted to in-frame clones and leaves out a portion. The sample includes 100,000 to 150,000 clones, 80% to 90% of them seen just once. The entry originates in a study of blood T cell repertoires in COVID-19. The germline V gene has CDR1 SGHTS and CDR2 YDEGEE. Trimming shortened V by 3 bases and J by 7 bases, and 19 bases separated the two germline ends. There are 15 residues in the CDR3. This receptor was identified in a woman between 50 and 59 years old who had recovered from COVID-19. Sequenced material: PBMCs or T cells enriched from blood (not recorded which). The chain carries TRBV5-8 and TRBJ1-2; unclear D gene. As DNA, the CDR3 is TGTGCCAGCAGCTCCGGACTCTCCGGGCGTGGTGGCTACACCTTC. It is translated as CASSSGLSGRGGYTF.